One and the same sample provided the 25 T cell receptor beta chains below, sequenced in a study of long-term antiretroviral therapy in people with HIV. The assay used was immunoSEQ (version v3.0), run at survey level. Measured with immunoSEQ multiplex PCR; TCRdb has only the in-frame clones, and not every one. The sample contains 20,000 to 25,000 clones, 76% of which appear only once. Here the sequenced sample was unsorted PBMCs, taken around 1.7 years before starting antiretroviral therapy. The receptors here all came from a middle-aged woman with HIV.

This sequence joins TRBV15 and TRBJ1-2; 9 bases map to TRBD1. The junction had 1 base not matched to a gene; V was cut back by 1 base and J by 1 base. CDR3 length: 15 amino acids. Germline lookup yields CDR1 LNHNV and CDR2 YYDKDF (reference sequence). CDR3 coding DNA: TGTGCCACCAGCAGAGGACAGGGGGGTAACTATGGCTACACCTTC. This sequence encodes CATSRGQGGNYGYTF.

There are a few counts of this clone. The genes are TRBV12-5 and TRBJ2-3; no firm D call. CDR1 and CDR2 from the germline V gene are LGHNT and FRNRAP. V dropped 3 bases and J dropped 2 bases, with 0 bases sitting between them. The CDR3 loop spans 11 amino acids. As DNA, the CDR3 is TGTGCTAGTGGTTTCACAGATACGCAGTATTTT. This translates into CASGFTDTQYF.

This chain uses TRBV10-3 with TRBJ2-7; 8 nucleotides align to TRBD1. V was pared by 6 bases and J by 5 bases, with 6 bases of the junction left unmatched. Germline lookup yields CDR1 ENHRY and CDR2 SYGVKD. There are 13 residues in the CDR3. The DNA of the CDR3 is TGTGCCATCAGAGACAGGGGTGAGGACGAGCAGTACTTC. It encodes CAIRDRGEDEQYF.

V gene TRBV18 combines with J gene TRBJ2-7; 10 nucleotides line up with TRBD1. The J call may be faulty, since TRBJ2-5 better matches the DNA end. The CDR3 contains 16 residues. CDR1 is KGHSH, CDR2 LQKENI, per germline. The CDR3 protein is CASSRQGAAGGETQYF. The CDR3 region has the DNA TGTGCCAGCTCACGACAGGGGGCGGCGGGCGGAGAGACCCAGTACTTC.

The chain joins TRBV6-6 to TRBJ1-6; 7 nucleotides line up with TRBD1. CDR3 length: 14 amino acids. Trimming at V came to 8 bases and at J to 4 bases, leaving 5 bases not matched to a gene. Germline values: CDR1 MNHNY, CDR2 SVGAGI (reference sequence). This chain's CDR3 is CASDMGQYNSPLHF. The CDR3 DNA sequence: TGTGCCAGCGACATGGGACAGTATAATTCACCCCTCCACTTT.

This clone was seen just once. The V gene is TRBV25-1, the J gene TRBJ1-2, with 7 bases lining up with TRBD1. With V trimmed by 5 bases and J by 4 bases, 13 bases remained unmatched. The CDR3 consists of 16 residues. The germline CDR1 and CDR2 sequences are MGHDK and SYGVNS. DNA of the CDR3: TGTGCCAGCAGTCCTCACTCAGGGGGGGGAGTCTATGGCTACACCTTC. Protein: CASSPHSGGGVYGYTF.

The rearrangement uses TRBV15 and TRBJ1-2, with D possibly TRBD1 on 5 matching bases. Germline V gives CDR1 LNHNV, CDR2 YYDKDF (reference sequence). CDR3 length equals 15 residues. V lost 0 bases and J lost 3, with 11 bases in between. This CDR3 is CATSRDSGYDYGYTF. CDR3 nucleotide sequence: TGTGCCACCAGCAGAGATTCAGGGTACGACTATGGCTACACCTTC.

The gene calls are TRBV5-1 and TRBJ2-1; 12 bases align to TRBD2. V gave up 1 base and J gave up 5 bases; unmatched junction bases: 13. Germline-derived CDR1 and CDR2 are SGHRS and YFSETQ. The CDR3 runs 19 residues. The CDR3 sequence is CASSLIRVPLAGGHNEQFF. The CDR3 region has the DNA TGCGCCAGCAGCTTGATAAGGGTCCCGCTAGCGGGAGGGCACAATGAGCAGTTCTTC.

V usage is TRBV10-1 and J usage is TRBJ1-2, with D possibly matching TRBD1 (5 bases). This CDR3 spans 13 amino acids. The germline gives CDR1 WNHNN, CDR2 SYGVQD (reference sequence). V was pared by 2 bases and J by 8 bases, with 12 bases between. The chain's CDR3 is CASSEAQGVGYTF. The CDR3 bases are TGCGCCAGCAGTGAGGCCCAGGGAGTCGGCTACACCTTC.

The rearrangement links TRBV5-8 to TRBJ2-7; 8 positions match TRBD1. V trimming: 3 bases; J trimming: 3 bases; junction bases outside the gene matches: 5. CDR3 length equals 14 residues. Germline loops: CDR1 SGHTS, CDR2 YDEGEE. The CDR3 sequence: CASSSGQENYEQYF. In DNA form, the CDR3 reads TGTGCCAGCAGCTCGGGACAGGAAAACTACGAGCAGTACTTC.

The chain couples TRBV9 to TRBJ1-1, with D perhaps matching TRBD1 (5 bases). The V gene lost 4 bases and the J gene lost 0 bases, with 16 bases spanning the gap. The CDR3 is 16 residues long. The germline gives CDR1 SGDLS, CDR2 YYNGEE. CDR3 bases: TGTGCCAGCAGCCCCAACCCGACAGAGATGAACACTGAAGCTTTCTTT. Translated: CASSPNPTEMNTEAFF.

This sequence joins TRBV4-2 and TRBJ1-2; no definite D call. CDR3 length: 14 amino acids. V shed 0 bases and J shed 8 bases, with 13 bases lying between them. The germline gives CDR1 LGHNA, CDR2 YNFKEQ. CDR3 DNA: TGTGCCAGCAGCCAAGAAGGCGGACTTATGGGCTACACCTTC. As protein: CASSQEGGLMGYTF.

V usage is TRBV7-9 and J usage is TRBJ2-1, with 11 nucleotides matching TRBD2. The junction had 4 bases not matched to a gene; V was cut back by 3 bases and J by 6 bases. Germline V CDR1 and CDR2: SEHNR, FQNEAQ (reference sequence). The CDR3 length is 15 residues. This CDR3 reads CASSFPSGRFNEQFF. DNA for the CDR3: TGTGCCAGCAGCTTCCCTAGCGGGAGGTTCAATGAGCAGTTCTTC. Full variable domain (missing parts from reference TRBV7-9 and TRBJ2-1): DTGVSQNPRHKITKRGQNVTFRCDPISEHNRLYWYRQTLGQGPEFLTYFQNEAQLEKSRLLSDRFSAERPKGSFSTLEIQRTEQGDSAMYLCASSFPSGRFNEQFFGPGTRLTVL.

This clone was detected once. V and J are TRBV19 and TRBJ1-3; D is ambiguous. CDR3 length: 17 amino acids. The V and J ends lost 4 bases and 0 bases respectively, with 16 bases between them. Germline V CDR1 and CDR2: LNHDA, SQIVND (reference sequence). CDR3 in amino acids: CASSRSGSASSGNTIYF. CDR3 DNA: TGTGCCAGTAGTAGATCAGGTTCAGCCTCCTCTGGAAACACCATATATTTT.

The V call is TRBV6-5, the J call TRBJ1-1, with D possibly matching TRBD1 (6 bases). Germline values: CDR1 MNHEY, CDR2 SVGAGI. V was pared by 5 bases and J by 3 bases, with 16 bases between. The length of the CDR3 is 15 residues. CDR3: CASSRIQGMDTEAFF. CDR3 in DNA: TGTGCCAGCAGTCGAATCCAGGGGATGGACACTGAAGCTTTCTTT.

The V gene is TRBV9, the J gene TRBJ1-5; 10 bases map to TRBD1. Germline lookup yields CDR1 SGDLS and CDR2 YYNGEE. The CDR3 consists of 17 residues. V shed 0 bases and J 5 bases; nucleotides not matched to a gene: 8. The CDR3 DNA reads as TGTGCCAGCAGCGTAGTAGTGGGACAGGGGAGTGATCAGCCCCAGCATTTT. Its protein product is CASSVVVGQGSDQPQHF.

The chain combines TRBV6-1 with TRBJ1-2; D gene ambiguous. V lost 0 bases and J lost 3, with 8 bases in between. Looked up from germline, CDR1 is MNHNS and CDR2 is SASEGT. The CDR3 consists of 14 residues. In DNA, the CDR3 is TGTGCCAGCAGTGAAGCGGGAAGGGACTATGGCTACACCTTC. It specifies CASSEAGRDYGYTF.

The V and J genes are TRBV18 and TRBJ1-2, with D unresolved. From germline, CDR1 is KGHSH and CDR2 LQKENI. The V end was cut by 3 bases, the J end by 8 bases, with 16 bases between. The CDR3 loop spans 14 amino acids. CDR3 residues: CASSPELVLGGYTF. CDR3 DNA: TGTGCCAGCTCACCGGAGCTGGTATTAGGAGGCTACACCTTC.

V gene TRBV19 combines with J gene TRBJ2-2; no clear D gene. Germline values: CDR1 LNHDA, CDR2 SQIVND (reference sequence). V shed 8 bases and J shed 5 bases, with 12 bases lying between them. The CDR3 loop spans 13 amino acids. The CDR3 DNA reads as TGTGCCAGTTCGCCAGATGATACCGGGGAGCTGTTTTTT. Its protein is CASSPDDTGELFF.

V is TRBV11-3 and J is TRBJ2-2; 8 bases are shared with TRBD2. V gave up 8 bases and J gave up 7 bases; unmatched junction bases: 9. CDR1 SGHNT and CDR2 YENEEA come from the germline V gene. The CDR3 has 14 amino acids. This CDR3 is CASGPGGAVGELFF. The CDR3 DNA reads TGTGCCAGCGGGCCGGGGGGGGCGGTCGGGGAGCTGTTTTTT.

The chain has TRBV30 and TRBJ2-7, with no clear D. There are 14 residues in the CDR3. The germline gives CDR1 GTSNPN, CDR2 SVGIG (reference sequence). With 0 bases removed from V and 3 bases from J, the gap between germline ends came to 12 bases. CDR3 nucleotides: TGTGCCTGGAGTGTGTCACCCAATAACTACGAGCAGTACTTC. Its protein is CAWSVSPNNYEQYF. Together with reference TRBV30 and TRBJ2-7, the CDR3 gives the full variable domain: SQTIHQWPATLVQPVGSPLSLECTVEGTSNPNLYWYRQAAGRGLQLLFYSVGIGQISSEVPQNLSASRPQDRQFILSSKKLLLSDSGFYLCAWSVSPNNYEQYFGPGTRLTVT.

This clone has more than one count but fewer than ten. The genes are TRBV4-2 and TRBJ2-7, with D possibly being TRBD1 (6 bases). Trimming stripped 0 bases from V and 1 base from J, with 13 bases between. This CDR3 has 16 amino acids. Germline loops: CDR1 LGHNA, CDR2 YNFKEQ. The CDR3 sequence: CASSQEGAIYSYEQYF. The CDR3 DNA sequence: TGTGCCAGCAGCCAAGAGGGGGCGATTTATTCCTACGAGCAGTACTTC.

This CDR3 reads CASSLDGSSGNTIYF. The CDR3, as DNA: TGCGCCAGCAGCTTGGACGGGTCCTCTGGAAACACCATATATTTT. The rearrangement joins TRBV5-1 to TRBJ1-3, with unresolved D. The germline V gene has CDR1 SGHRS and CDR2 YFSETQ. V lost 0 bases and J 0 bases, leaving 7 bases between the germline ends. This CDR3 is built from 15 residues.

With regard to this clone: The sample holds other DNA sequences that translate to the same CDR3. The chain couples TRBV7-9 to TRBJ2-3; D remains ambiguous. Germline V CDR1 and CDR2: SEHNR, FQNEAQ (reference sequence). CDR3 length: 12 amino acids. Trimming removed 7 bases from V and 3 bases from J, with 8 bases in between. The CDR3 sequence: CASMGSTDTQYF. As DNA, the CDR3 is TGTGCCAGCATGGGTTCAACAGATACGCAGTATTTT.

This chain uses TRBV6-6 with TRBJ1-1; 7 nucleotides match TRBD1. The CDR3 has 14 amino acids. With V trimmed by 4 bases and J by 7 bases, 9 bases remained unmatched. CDR1 is MNHNY, CDR2 SVGAGI, per germline (reference sequence). In DNA, the CDR3 is TGTGCCAGCAGTTCCAACCGGGACAGAATTGAAGCTTTCTTT. It encodes CASSSNRDRIEAFF.